This TCR beta chain emerged from a study of blood T cells in healthy people across ages. The CDR3 loop spans 17 amino acids. Trimming pared 3 bases from V and 0 bases from J, leaving 17 bases between. The germline V gene has CDR1 SNHLY and CDR2 FYNNEI. This clonotype has just a few counts. Using a J-beta primer mix together with a sample-barcoded 5' primer, a second PCR was run for about 7 to 12 cycles. TCRdb itself ran the 5' RACE reads through MiXCR, one entry per CDR3 protein. The table records 800,000 or so distinct CDR3 sequences, about 42% of them present only once. The material sequenced was blood. The receptor was derived from an older man in good health. V gene TRBV2 combines with J gene TRBJ1-1; perhaps TRBD1 as D (5 bases). The CDR3 is CASSDPGEGTMNTEAFF. The DNA of the CDR3 is TGTGCCAGCAGTGACCCGGGGGAGGGGACCATGAACACTGAAGCTTTCTTT.